This T cell receptor (beta chain) was obtained from a study of spatial heterogeneity in lung cancer. TCRdb passed the 5' RACE reads through MiXCR, listing each CDR3 protein once. The table lists 50,000 to 65,000 distinct CDR3 sequences, roughly 7% of them singletons, with around 2.6% in the top ten. The CDR3 spans 14 residues. The germline V gene encodes CDR1 DFQATT and CDR2 SNEGSKA (reference sequence). V shed 6 bases and J shed 6 bases, with 21 bases lying between them. Time point of the sample: sample taken at primary tumor resection. Sequencing of whole RNA from tumor, nontumor lung or frozen PBMC involved no sorting. This clonotype was seen a few times.

The sequence derives from a female donor with early-stage non-small cell lung cancer. The rearrangement uses TRBV20-1 and TRBJ2-7; perhaps TRBD1 as D (8 bases). The sequencing here drew on PBMCs, taken at surgery. CDR3 sequence: CSAARTGRAPEQYF. CDR3 sequence (DNA): TGCAGTGCCGCTCGGACAGGGAGGGCTCCCGAGCAGTACTTC.